These 22 T cell receptor beta chains were sequenced from one sample in a study of cytomegalovirus exposure and HLA in healthy donors. PCR amplification relied on 60 Vbeta primers (plus 13 Jbeta primers). Clones were sequenced by immunoSEQ multiplex PCR, and TCRdb holds only the in-frame ones, with some missing. This repertoire includes 25,000 to 40,000 clones. Specimen: PBMCs. The receptors were sampled from a woman aged 40 to 50 in good health and CMV-seropositive.

The chain recombines TRBV7-9 with TRBJ2-7; 9 nucleotides line up with TRBD2. Unmatched junction bases numbered 5, after V lost 5 bases and J lost 0 bases. This CDR3 has 15 residues. Per the germline V gene, CDR1 is SEHNR and CDR2 is FQNEAQ (reference sequence). In DNA form, the CDR3 reads TGTGCCAGCAGCACCGGACTAGCGACCTCCTACGAGCAGTACTTC. Protein sequence: CASSTGLATSYEQYF.

The chain links TRBV29-1 to TRBJ2-7, with D possibly TRBD2 on 5 matching bases. The CDR3 has 14 residues. Germline V gene sequence: CDR1 SQVTM, CDR2 ANQGSEA. V gave up 7 bases and J gave up 2 bases, with 18 bases separating them. The DNA of the CDR3 is TGCAGCGCCTCGAGCGGCACTGTCGCCTACGAGCAGTACTTC. It yields the protein CSASSGTVAYEQYF.

This chain connects TRBV19 to TRBJ2-7; a weak D match, TRBD2 (5 bases). The CDR3 is made up of 13 amino acids. The germline V gene encodes CDR1 LNHDA and CDR2 SQIVND (reference sequence). Trimming took 7 bases from V and 0 from J, leaving 10 bases between them. The CDR3 protein is CASTRDHSYEQYF. The CDR3 coding sequence is TGTGCCAGTACCCGGGATCACTCCTACGAGCAGTACTTC.

This rearrangement joins TRBV6-5 to TRBJ2-3; the match to TRBD2 covers 11 bases. There are 14 residues in the CDR3. The ends lost 6 bases at V and 4 bases at J; junction bases unmatched: 3. Germline V gene lookup returns CDR1 MNHEY and CDR2 SVGAGI. CDR3 amino acids: CASRGTSGSDTQYF. DNA of the CDR3: TGTGCCAGCAGGGGGACTAGCGGTTCAGATACGCAGTATTTT.

This rearrangement joins TRBV7-9 to TRBJ2-7; 9 nucleotides align to TRBD1. The CDR3 runs 14 residues. Germline lookup yields CDR1 SEHNR and CDR2 FQNEAQ (reference sequence). Trimming at V came to 4 bases and at J to 3 bases, leaving 4 bases not matched to a gene. The CDR3, as DNA: TGTGCCAGCAGCTCCTTGACAGGGGGCTACGAGCAGTACTTC. Protein sequence: CASSSLTGGYEQYF.

The chain joins TRBV27 to TRBJ1-5; the D gene is possibly TRBD1 (6 bases). This CDR3 contains 15 residues. In germline, CDR1 is MNHEY, CDR2 SMNVEV (reference sequence). V lost 5 bases and J lost 1, with 12 bases in between. For the CDR3, the DNA is TGTGCCAGCAGTCTTTACACAGGGAGCAATCAGCCCCAGCATTTT. Its translation: CASSLYTGSNQPQHF.

The chain recombines TRBV5-4 with TRBJ2-3; 8 positions match TRBD2. V shed 0 bases and J 1 base; nucleotides not matched to a gene: 7. This CDR3 has 17 residues. The V gene's germline CDR1 is SGHNT and CDR2 YYREEE (reference sequence). DNA of the CDR3: TGTGCCAGCAGCTTGGAGCGGGCTAGCGGGCGCACAGATACGCAGTATTTT. It yields the protein CASSLERASGRTDTQYF.

The V call is TRBV28, the J call TRBJ2-5; D remains ambiguous. With 3 bases removed from V and 4 bases from J, the gap between germline ends came to 9 bases. Germline V gene lookup returns CDR1 MDHEN and CDR2 SYDVKM. The CDR3 totals 13 residues. Here the CDR3 DNA reads TGTGCCAGCAGTTTGAGGCAGCTAGAGACCCAGTACTTC. Translating it yields CASSLRQLETQYF.

This chain joins TRBV4-3 and TRBJ1-5, with a weak D call TRBD1 (6 bases). Trimming stripped 0 bases from V and 2 bases from J, with 11 bases between. Germline CDR1 LGHNA, CDR2 YSLEER. The CDR3 is 16 residues long. DNA of the CDR3: TGCGCCAGCAGCCAAGATTACAGGGCTCGCAATCAGCCCCAGCATTTT. It translates to CASSQDYRARNQPQHF.

The chain employs TRBV7-3 and TRBJ1-1, with 9 positions matching TRBD1. Germline values: CDR1 SGHTA, CDR2 FQGTGA. Trimming took 6 bases from V and 4 from J; bases not matched to a gene: 9. There are 15 residues in the CDR3. In DNA, the CDR3 is TGTGCCAGCAGTGCAACAGGGGGCTTGGGCACTGAAGCTTTCTTT. The encoded protein is CASSATGGLGTEAFF.

The rearrangement links TRBV25-1 to TRBJ1-2; D is perhaps TRBD1 (6 bases). The CDR3 is 14 residues long. Germline CDR1 and CDR2: MGHDK and SYGVNS. Trimming shortened V by 8 bases and J by 8 bases, and 21 bases separated the two germline ends. The CDR3 reads CASGSLGGLDGYTF. CDR3 in DNA: TGTGCCAGCGGCTCCCTGGGGGGGCTAGACGGCTACACCTTC.

The rearrangement links TRBV2 to TRBJ1-1, with 7 positions matching TRBD1. After removal of 1 base from V and 1 base from J, the junction contained 12 bases not matched to a gene. CDR1 and CDR2 (germline): SNHLY, FYNNEI. CDR3 size: 18 residues. The CDR3 region has the DNA TGTGCCAGCAGTGAAGGAAAAGGGACAGTTGGGGGGAACACTGAAGCTTTCTTT. Residues: CASSEGKGTVGGNTEAFF.

The V and J genes are TRBV30 and TRBJ1-2; no definite D call. V lost 8 bases to trimming and J lost 1 base, with 14 bases between them. CDR1 is GTSNPN, CDR2 SVGIG, per germline (reference sequence). There are 13 residues in the CDR3. The CDR3: CALSMVRNYGYTF. The CDR3 DNA sequence: TGTGCCCTCAGTATGGTTCGTAACTATGGCTACACCTTC.

This chain uses TRBV10-3 with TRBJ2-2, with 9 bases that match TRBD2. V was pared by 2 bases and J by 5 bases, with 6 bases of the junction left unmatched. The CDR3 is made up of 16 amino acids. Germline CDR1 and CDR2: ENHRY and SYGVKD. The CDR3, as DNA: TGTGCCATCAGTGAGAGTAGCGGGAGAGGAACCGGGGAGCTGTTTTTT. It encodes CAISESSGRGTGELFF.

The J gene is TRBJ1-5, the V gene TRBV5-4, with no clear D. The CDR3 is made up of 13 amino acids. V was trimmed by 4 bases and J by 9 bases, leaving 14 bases between them. CDR1 SGHNT and CDR2 YYREEE come from the germline V gene (reference sequence). The CDR3 sequence: CASSPTGGMPQHF. CDR3 nucleotide sequence: TGTGCCAGCAGCCCGACCGGCGGCATGCCCCAGCATTTT.

The chain recombines TRBV6-1 with TRBJ2-1; a weak D match, TRBD2 (5 bases). Germline V CDR1 and CDR2: MNHNS, SASEGT. V dropped 8 bases and J dropped 4 bases, with 9 bases sitting between them. This CDR3 is 12 amino acids long. The CDR3 region is CASVSEYNEQFF. The DNA for the CDR3 is TGTGCCAGCGTTAGCGAGTACAATGAGCAGTTCTTC.

Comment on this clone: Other DNA variants within this sample encode the same CDR3. V is TRBV6-5 and J is TRBJ2-1; no clear D. V lost 6 bases, J lost 6 bases, and 12 bases lay in between. This CDR3 is 13 amino acids long. Germline assignment: CDR1 MNHEY and CDR2 SVGAGI. The CDR3 loop is CASSPFPGNEQFF. The CDR3 DNA reads TGTGCCAGCAGCCCATTCCCCGGCAATGAGCAGTTCTTC.

The V call is TRBV7-2, the J call TRBJ2-5, with TRBD2 matching 12 bases. Germline values: CDR1 SGHTA, CDR2 FQGNSA. There are 16 residues in the CDR3. V shed 1 base, J shed 4 bases, and the junction held 4 bases outside the gene matches. Written as DNA, the CDR3 is TGTGCCAGCAGCTTAGTCGGGACTAGCGGGTTAGAGACCCAGTACTTC. The encoded protein is CASSLVGTSGLETQYF.

V and J are TRBV6-6 and TRBJ2-7; D perhaps matches TRBD1 (5 bases). The CDR3 loop spans 15 amino acids. V lost 0 bases and J lost 6, with 15 bases in between. Per the germline V gene, CDR1 is MNHNY and CDR2 is SVGAGI (reference sequence). CDR3 sequence (DNA): TGTGCCAGCAGTTACTCGGCAGGGTCTTCGGGCGAGCAGTACTTC. Protein: CASSYSAGSSGEQYF.

The CDR3: CASSADITDTQYF. CDR3 DNA sequence: TGTGCCAGCAGCGCGGACATCACAGATACGCAGTATTTT. The gene calls are TRBV2 and TRBJ2-3; TRBD1 might be the D (5 bases). Looked up from germline, CDR1 is SNHLY and CDR2 is FYNNEI. This CDR3 contains 13 residues. V lost 6 bases and J 2 bases, leaving 9 bases between the germline ends.

This chain links TRBV13 with TRBJ1-2; 8 bases line up with TRBD1. V lost 4 bases, J lost 8 bases, and 9 bases stayed unmatched. The CDR3 covers 14 residues. From germline, CDR1 is PRHDT and CDR2 FYEKMQ (reference sequence). The CDR3 region has the DNA TGTGCCAGCAGCTACCCCTCGACAGGGGACGGCTACACCTTC. Translated: CASSYPSTGDGYTF.

The rearrangement uses TRBV4-1 and TRBJ1-1, with D possibly TRBD1 on 6 matching bases. Germline values: CDR1 MGHRA, CDR2 YSYEKL. This CDR3 is 13 amino acids long. Deletions cut 3 bases from V and 3 bases from J, with 8 bases between. CDR3 in amino acids: CASSQNRDTEAFF. The CDR3 DNA is TGCGCCAGCAGCCAGAACAGGGACACTGAAGCTTTCTTT.